This TCR beta chain was observed in a study of T cell repertoires in cytomegalovirus infection. Study-level findings and limits: HLA-C-restricted CMV clonotypes gave the most frequent clonotype in two of eight donors.

TCRdb fed the reads into MiXCR, producing one record per CDR3 protein. The repertoire consists of 510,000 or so distinct CDR3 sequences, with around 27% occurring once and the leading ten covering roughly 13%. A note on this clonotype: What it recognizes is unknown.

Material for sequencing was PBMCs. The receptor comes from a human donor in good health (CMV status not recorded). Some clones in this sample may be carry-over from other donors' samples.

The DNA for the CDR3 is TGTGCCAGCAGCTTCCCAGGAAGTAACACTGAAGCTTTCTTT. Its translation is CASSFPGSNTEAFF. This chain connects TRBV11-2 to TRBJ1-1; D remains unclear. Germline V gene sequence: CDR1 SGHAT, CDR2 FQNNGV. Between the trimmed V and J ends, which lost 3 bases and 2 bases, there was a span of 10 bases. This CDR3 has 14 residues.